A single TCR beta chain is shown here with its context. Looked up from germline, CDR1 is SGHDT and CDR2 is YYEEEE. CDR3 length: 16 residues. TCRdb re-called the 5' RACE reads and catalogs CDR3 proteins one per entry, DNA excluded. Seen in this sample are 400,000 to 550,000 distinct CDR3 sequences; the ten most common clones hold under 7.5%. This specimen belongs to a study of T cells expressing NK-cell markers. Sequenced input: blood T cells: a sorted CD56 or NKG2C T cell subset, CD4+ or CD8+ T cells, or bulk PBMC T cells (not recorded which). The genes are TRBV5-6 and TRBJ1-2; TCRdb indicates TRBD1, and absent DNA this call remains unverified. This TCR came from a woman between 18 and 75 years old in good health. This chain's CDR3 is CASSLGGGRLFYGYTF.